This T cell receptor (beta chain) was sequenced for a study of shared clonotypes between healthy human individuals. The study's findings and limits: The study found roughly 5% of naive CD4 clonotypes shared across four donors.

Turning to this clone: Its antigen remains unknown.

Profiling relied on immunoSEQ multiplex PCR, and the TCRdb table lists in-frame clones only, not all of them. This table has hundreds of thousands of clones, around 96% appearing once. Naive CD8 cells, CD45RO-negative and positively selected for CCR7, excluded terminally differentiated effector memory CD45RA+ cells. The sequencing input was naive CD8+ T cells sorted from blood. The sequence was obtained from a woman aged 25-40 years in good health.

CDR3 sequence (DNA): TGTGCCAGTAGTGTGGACAGGGTAGCGGGTAATCAGCCCCAGCATTTT. Translated, it gives CASSVDRVAGNQPQHF. The chain carries TRBV19 and TRBJ1-5, with 8 positions matching TRBD1. Germline V gene sequence: CDR1 LNHDA, CDR2 SQIVND (reference sequence). The V segment lost 5 bases and the J segment 4 bases; nucleotides outside the gene matches: 10. This CDR3 region has 16 residues. The full variable domain, rest sourced from reference TRBV19 and TRBJ1-5, is DGGITQSPKYLFRKEGQNVTLSCEQNLNHDAMYWYRQDPGQGLRLIYYSQIVNDFQKGDIAEGYSVSREKKESFPLTVTSAQKNPTAFYLCASSVDRVAGNQPQHFGDGTRLSIL.